This entry lists 25 T cell receptor beta chains sequenced from one sample in a study of metastatic and nonmetastatic thyroid tumors. TCRdb re-clonotyped the PCR reads through MiXCR. The table records tens of thousands of clones, 20% of them present only once. Patients underwent thyroid surgery, and none had received any treatment before it. The specimen was adjacent normal tissue. These receptors originate from a female donor with papillary thyroid cancer or a benign thyroid nodule (not recorded which). Some clones in this sample may be carry-over from other donors' samples.

This clone has a count of ten or more. The chain couples TRBV4-3 to TRBJ1-1; unclear D gene. The CDR3 extends over 15 amino acids. Germline values: CDR1 LGHNA, CDR2 YSLEER. Deletions cut 0 bases from V and 4 bases from J, with 12 bases between. DNA for the CDR3: TGCGCCAGCAGCCAAGATATGGCCCGGGGCACTGAAGCTTTCTTT. Its translation is CASSQDMARGTEAFF.

This clone showed up many times. The gene calls are TRBV3-1 and TRBJ2-7; D gene ambiguous. Germline lookup yields CDR1 LGHDT and CDR2 YNNKEL (reference sequence). Deletions cut 5 bases from V and 3 bases from J, with 17 bases between. CDR3 length equals 15 residues. For the CDR3, the DNA is TGTGCCAGCAGCGCCGGACGGACCGCTAACTACGAGCAGTACTTC. This gives the protein CASSAGRTANYEQYF.

This clone came up many times. The rearrangement joins TRBV19 to TRBJ2-1, with 7 bases identical to TRBD2. Germline assignment: CDR1 LNHDA and CDR2 SQIVND (reference sequence). Losses at the gene ends were 1 base for V and 8 bases for J; bases not matched to a gene: 8. The CDR3 loop spans 15 amino acids. The CDR3 spells CASSIGAGVGDEQFF. DNA of the CDR3: TGTGCCAGTAGTATAGGCGCGGGAGTCGGCGATGAGCAGTTCTTC.

This clone was counted many times. This chain uses TRBV20-1 with TRBJ2-1; 7 bases align to TRBD2. Germline V gene data show CDR1 as DFQATT and CDR2 as SNEGSKA (reference sequence). V shed 3 bases and J 0 bases; nucleotides not matched to a gene: 8. There are 16 residues in the CDR3. CDR3 region: CSASSQRGRSYNEQFF. The CDR3 DNA reads as TGCAGTGCTAGTTCCCAGCGGGGCCGCTCCTACAATGAGCAGTTCTTC.

This clone was counted ten times or more. V and J are TRBV2 and TRBJ1-5; D is unresolved. The CDR3 spans 12 residues. V was shortened by 4 bases and J by 1 base, with 2 bases between the two germline ends. Germline CDR1 and CDR2: SNHLY and FYNNEI. CDR3 sequence (DNA): TGTGCCAGCAGTGCAAGCAATCAGCCCCAGCATTTT. Its translation is CASSASNQPQHF. Drawing the rest from reference TRBV2 and TRBJ1-5, the complete variable domain is EPEVTQTPSHQVTQMGQEVILRCVPISNHLYFYWYRQILGQKVEFLVSFYNNEISEKSEIFDDQFSVERPDGSNFTLKIRSTKLEDSAMYFCASSASNQPQHFGDGTRLSIL.

The table lists this clone with many counts. Other DNA sequences in this sample translate to the same CDR3. This chain links TRBV28 with TRBJ2-7, with a weak D call TRBD1 (5 bases). Trimming took off 7 bases at V and 4 bases at J, with 20 bases between the two ends. The CDR3 is made up of 15 amino acids. The germline V gene encodes CDR1 MDHEN and CDR2 SYDVKM. CDR3 protein: CASNRMDTRRYEQYF. The CDR3 DNA sequence: TGTGCCAGCAACCGAATGGACACAAGACGATACGAGCAGTACTTC.

The CDR3 is CASSAGAVPVEPQHF. In DNA, the CDR3 is TGTGCCAGCAGCGCGGGGGCGGTCCCCGTGGAGCCCCAGCATTTT. The chain combines TRBV7-2 with TRBJ1-5; D is perhaps TRBD1 (6 bases). The germline V gene has CDR1 SGHTA and CDR2 FQGNSA. The CDR3 has 15 residues. With 5 bases removed from V and 8 bases from J, the gap between germline ends came to 19 bases.

This clone was seen repeatedly, ten times or more. The V gene is TRBV9, the J gene TRBJ1-6; 8 nucleotides match TRBD1. Germline V CDR1 and CDR2: SGDLS, YYNGEE. The CDR3 is 15 residues long. V was clipped by 2 bases and J by 5 bases; unmatched bases: 3. The CDR3 here is CASSVTGVDNSPLHF. The CDR3 nucleotides are TGTGCCAGCAGCGTGACAGGGGTTGATAATTCACCCCTCCACTTT.

By its share, this clone is medium-sized. The CDR3 loop reads CAIRDRGPTEAFF. DNA for the CDR3: TGTGCCATCAGGGACAGGGGGCCCACTGAAGCTTTCTTT. The genes are TRBV10-3 and TRBJ1-1, with 11 bases identical to TRBD1. This CDR3 region has 13 residues. The V gene's germline CDR1 is ENHRY and CDR2 SYGVKD. V shed 6 bases, J shed 4 bases, and the junction held 1 base outside the gene matches.

This clone was seen a few times. This chain connects TRBV6-1 to TRBJ2-7; 9 positions agree with TRBD2. The CDR3 length is 13 residues. After removal of 5 bases from V and 3 bases from J, the junction contained 2 bases not matched to a gene. Germline lookup yields CDR1 MNHNS and CDR2 SASEGT. The CDR3 coding sequence is TGTGCCAGCAGTCTGACTAGCGGCTACGAGCAGTACTTC. Its protein product is CASSLTSGYEQYF.

This clone was counted at least ten times. The chain employs TRBV11-2 and TRBJ1-3; tentative D call: TRBD1 (5 bases). The CDR3 extends over 17 amino acids. The germline gives CDR1 SGHAT, CDR2 FQNNGV. V was cut by 1 base and J by 4 bases, with 17 bases left in between. The CDR3 coding sequence is TGTGCCAGCAGCTTAGGTCCAGGGACCTTGGGCGGAAACACCATATATTTT. Translation gives CASSLGPGTLGGNTIYF.

This clone showed up many times. The chain employs TRBV28 and TRBJ1-2; 7 nucleotides match TRBD1. The trim removed 9 bases at V and 2 bases at J, leaving 12 bases unmatched. The CDR3 contains 15 residues. The germline V gene has CDR1 MDHEN and CDR2 SYDVKM. The CDR3 here is CASSTGLPLNYGYTF. In DNA form, the CDR3 reads TGTGCCAGTTCGACAGGGCTACCACTAAACTATGGCTACACCTTC.

This clone was observed many times. V and J are TRBV7-2 and TRBJ1-5; D possibly corresponds to TRBD1 (5 bases). The germline V gene encodes CDR1 SGHTA and CDR2 FQGNSA. V lost 6 bases to trimming and J lost 4 bases, with 10 bases between them. The CDR3 spans 13 residues. This CDR3 reads CASSWDGNQPQHF. DNA of the CDR3: TGTGCCAGCAGTTGGGACGGGAATCAGCCCCAGCATTTT.

This clone came up a few times. The chain uses TRBV6-1 and TRBJ2-1; D remains ambiguous. V lost 7 bases to trimming and J lost 5 bases, with 18 bases between them. The germline CDR1 and CDR2 sequences are MNHNS and SASEGT. The CDR3 runs 15 residues. DNA for the CDR3: TGTGCCAGCACCCCATTGAGCGACACCCACAATGAGCAGTTCTTC. It translates to CASTPLSDTHNEQFF.

This clone was found many times. The chain uses TRBV15 and TRBJ2-1; the D gene is possibly TRBD1 (6 bases). There are 18 residues in the CDR3. The germline V and J ends were trimmed by 0 bases and 7 bases, with 22 bases remaining between them. Germline lookup yields CDR1 LNHNV and CDR2 YYDKDF (reference sequence). The DNA of the CDR3 is TGTGCCACCAGCAGAGACCCCCTTACCAGGGGCGGTTTGAATGAGCAGTTCTTC. This gives the protein CATSRDPLTRGGLNEQFF.

The gene calls are TRBV6-5 and TRBJ1-6; D not resolved. The CDR3 extends over 15 amino acids. Per the germline V gene, CDR1 is MNHEY and CDR2 is SVGAGI. The germline V and J ends were trimmed by 0 bases and 14 bases, with 17 bases remaining between them. This chain's CDR3 is CASSYSRQPGGTLHF. DNA for the CDR3: TGTGCCAGCAGTTACTCTCGGCAGCCCGGAGGCACCCTCCACTTT.

In this sample, this clone turned up many times. V usage is TRBV7-8 and J usage is TRBJ2-2; 12 positions agree with TRBD2. Germline assignment: CDR1 SGHVS and CDR2 FQNEAQ. The CDR3 consists of 18 residues. V gave up 5 bases and J gave up 1 base; unmatched junction bases: 8. CDR3 sequence: CASSIRTSGTLNTGELFF. As DNA, the CDR3 is TGTGCCAGCAGCATACGGACTAGCGGGACGCTGAACACCGGGGAGCTGTTTTTT.

There are many counts of this clone. V and J are TRBV7-3 and TRBJ2-5; 13 bases align to TRBD2. This CDR3 region has 16 residues. CDR1 is SGHTA and CDR2 is FQGTGA in the germline V gene. V lost 6 bases, J lost 12 bases, and 16 bases stayed unmatched. CDR3 amino acids: CASSSGGLAGLEAKYF. CDR3 DNA sequence: TGTGCCAGCAGTTCCGGGGGACTAGCGGGACTAGAAGCCAAGTACTTC.

The rearrangement joins TRBV19 to TRBJ1-5; D remains unclear. CDR1 is LNHDA and CDR2 is SQIVND in the germline V gene (reference sequence). The CDR3 extends over 14 amino acids. Trimming removed 0 bases from V and 6 bases from J, with 9 bases in between. CDR3 loop: CASSIDLSRQPQHF. CDR3 bases: TGTGCCAGTAGTATAGATCTCTCCCGTCAGCCCCAGCATTTT.

The V call is TRBV7-2, the J call TRBJ2-1; possibly TRBD2 for D (6 bases). Trimming left V 1 base short and J 12 bases short, with 13 bases between. The CDR3 length is 13 residues. Germline CDR1 is SGHTA and CDR2 is FQGNSA. CDR3 nucleotides: TGTGCCAGCAGCTTAGATAATCCCGGGGGGCAGTTCTTC. Residues: CASSLDNPGGQFF.

This clone was recorded a few times. CDR3 sequence (DNA): TGTGCCAGCAGCCGGGGGGCGAGGTACAAGCAGTACTTC. Its protein is CASSRGARYKQYF. This sequence joins TRBV27 and TRBJ2-7; weak D call: TRBD2 (7 bases). V was cut by 6 bases and J by 8 bases, with 17 bases left in between. There are 13 residues in the CDR3. The germline V gene encodes CDR1 MNHEY and CDR2 SMNVEV (reference sequence).

With respect to this clone: The junction differs from germline at one of its ends, possibly a read error. The gene calls are TRBV7-3 and TRBJ2-1; 13 bases map to TRBD2. From germline, CDR1 is SGHTA and CDR2 FQGTGA. This CDR3 spans 20 amino acids. In DNA form, the CDR3 reads TGTGCCAGCAGTTTTACTCCACTAGCGGGAGGGCCGAGCTCCTACAACGAGCAGTTCTTC. As protein: CASSFTPLAGGPSSYNEQFF.

This clone was counted at least ten times. The gene calls are TRBV20-1 and TRBJ1-1; 8 bases are a match to TRBD1. Losses at the gene ends were 5 bases for V and 4 bases for J; bases not matched to a gene: 3. The CDR3 has 12 amino acids. The germline V gene has CDR1 DFQATT and CDR2 SNEGSKA (reference sequence). CDR3: CSAWDRITEAFF. CDR3 DNA: TGCAGTGCTTGGGACAGGATCACTGAAGCTTTCTTT.

This clone occurred many times. The chain links TRBV7-9 to TRBJ1-1; D call uncertain. In germline, CDR1 is SEHNR, CDR2 FQNEAQ (reference sequence). Trimming took off 1 base at V and 7 bases at J, with 7 bases between the two ends. The CDR3 runs to 12 residues. In nucleotides, the CDR3 is TGTGCCAGCAGCTTAGGAGGTTTTGAAGCTTTCTTT. Translation gives CASSLGGFEAFF. Combining the CDR3 with reference TRBV7-9 and TRBJ1-1 gives the whole variable domain DTGVSQNPRHKITKRGQNVTFRCDPISEHNRLYWYRQTLGQGPEFLTYFQNEAQLEKSRLLSDRFSAERPKGSFSTLEIQRTEQGDSAMYLCASSLGGFEAFFGQGTRLTVV.

This clone showed up many times. The chain joins TRBV11-3 to TRBJ2-1; TRBD2 matches 12 bases. The germline V gene encodes CDR1 SGHNT and CDR2 YENEEA. V gave up 1 base and J gave up 9 bases; unmatched junction bases: 13. CDR3 length equals 18 residues. The CDR3 protein is CASSLGHPGLAGSSEQFF. CDR3 coding DNA: TGTGCCAGCAGCTTAGGTCACCCCGGACTAGCGGGATCCAGTGAGCAGTTCTTC.